The T cell receptor (beta chain) under discussion was sequenced for a study of blood T cell repertoires in COVID-19. Study at large: Acute and convalescent COVID-19 specimens originated in the United States, Italy and Spain. The analysed material was cDNA or gDNA that came from T cells, B-cell-depleted T cells, or PBMCs.

CDR1 and CDR2 from the germline V gene are SGDLS and YYNGEE. Trimming removed 4 bases from V and 3 bases from J; junction bases left unmatched: 6. The CDR3 is made up of 16 amino acids. Clones were read by immunoSEQ multiplex PCR, and TCRdb kept only the in-frame ones, dropping some. The sample consists of about 120,000 clones, roughly nine tenths of them appearing once. The chain is built from TRBV9 and TRBJ2-3; 12 nucleotides line up with TRBD2. Sequenced material: peripheral blood. The sequence was collected from a human donor with active COVID-19. The donor label of this sample is uncertain. Here the CDR3 reads CASSSRLAGGTDTQYF. CDR3 DNA sequence: TGTGCCAGCAGCTCCCGGCTAGCGGGGGGGACAGATACGCAGTATTTT. The complete variable domain, with remaining parts taken from reference TRBV9 and TRBJ2-3, reads DSGVTQTPKHLITATGQRVTLRCSPRSGDLSVYWYQQSLDQGLQFLIQYYNGEERAKGNILERFSAQQFPDLHSELNLSSLELGDSALYFCASSSRLAGGTDTQYFGPGTRLTVL.